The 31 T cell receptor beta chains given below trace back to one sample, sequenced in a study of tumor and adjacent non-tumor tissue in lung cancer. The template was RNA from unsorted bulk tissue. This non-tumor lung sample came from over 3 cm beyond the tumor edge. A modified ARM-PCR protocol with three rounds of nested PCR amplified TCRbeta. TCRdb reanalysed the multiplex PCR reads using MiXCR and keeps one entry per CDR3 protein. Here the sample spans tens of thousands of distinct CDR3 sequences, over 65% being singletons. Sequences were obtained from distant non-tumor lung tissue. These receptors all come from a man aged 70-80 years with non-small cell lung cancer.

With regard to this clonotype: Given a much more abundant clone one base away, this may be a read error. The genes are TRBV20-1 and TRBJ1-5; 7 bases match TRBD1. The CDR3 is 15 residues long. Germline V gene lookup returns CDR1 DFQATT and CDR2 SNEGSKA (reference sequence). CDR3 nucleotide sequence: TGCAGTGCTAGAGATCAAACAGGGGCCGGGCAGCCCCAGCTTTTT. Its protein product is CSARDQTGAGQPQLF.

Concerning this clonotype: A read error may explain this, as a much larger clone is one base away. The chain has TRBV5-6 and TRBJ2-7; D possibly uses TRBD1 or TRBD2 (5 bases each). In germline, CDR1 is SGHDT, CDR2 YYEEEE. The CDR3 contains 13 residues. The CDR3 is CASILVGGYEQYF. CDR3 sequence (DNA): TGTGCCAGCATCTTGGTTGGGGGTTACGAGCAGTACTTC.

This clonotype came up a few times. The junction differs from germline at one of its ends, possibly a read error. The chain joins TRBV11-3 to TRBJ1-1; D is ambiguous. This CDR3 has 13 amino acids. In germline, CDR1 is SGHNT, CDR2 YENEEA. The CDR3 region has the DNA TGTGACAGCAGCACCCCGGCGAACAATGAAGCTTTCTTT. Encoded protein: CDSSTPANNEAFF.

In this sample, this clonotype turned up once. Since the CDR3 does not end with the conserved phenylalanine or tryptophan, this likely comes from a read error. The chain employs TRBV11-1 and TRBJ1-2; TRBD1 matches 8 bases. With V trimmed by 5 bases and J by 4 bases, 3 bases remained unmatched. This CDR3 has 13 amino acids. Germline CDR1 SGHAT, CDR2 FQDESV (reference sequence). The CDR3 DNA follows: TGTGCCAGCAGCACGGGACAGGCCTATGGCTACACCTTA. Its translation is CASSTGQAYGYTL.

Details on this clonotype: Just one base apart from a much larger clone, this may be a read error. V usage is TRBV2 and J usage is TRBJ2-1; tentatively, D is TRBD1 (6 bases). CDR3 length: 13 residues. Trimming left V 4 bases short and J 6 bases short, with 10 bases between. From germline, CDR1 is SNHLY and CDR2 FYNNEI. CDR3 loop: CASSGTDSNEQFF. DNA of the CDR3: TGTGCCAGCAGTGGGACAGACTCCAATGAGCAGTTCTTC.

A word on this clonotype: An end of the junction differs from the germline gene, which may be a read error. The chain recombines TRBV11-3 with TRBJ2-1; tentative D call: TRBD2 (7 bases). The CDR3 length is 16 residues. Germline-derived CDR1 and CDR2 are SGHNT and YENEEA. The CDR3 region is CVSSLDPTGGRGGQFF. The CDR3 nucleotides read TGTGTCAGCAGCTTAGATCCCACGGGGGGCAGGGGTGGACAGTTCTTC. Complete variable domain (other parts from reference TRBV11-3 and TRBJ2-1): EAGVVQSPRYKIIEKKQPVAFWCNPISGHNTLYWYLQNLGQGPELLIRYENEEAVDDSQLPKDRFSAERLKGVDSTLKIQPAELGDSAVYLCVSSLDPTGGRGGQFFGPGTRLTVL.

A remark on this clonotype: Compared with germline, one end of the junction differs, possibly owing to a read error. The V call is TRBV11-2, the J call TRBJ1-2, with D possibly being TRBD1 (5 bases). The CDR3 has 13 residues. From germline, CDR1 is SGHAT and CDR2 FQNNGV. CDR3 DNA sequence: TGTACCAGCAGCTTAGATAGGAGGGGTGGCTACATCTTC. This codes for CTSSLDRRGGYIF.

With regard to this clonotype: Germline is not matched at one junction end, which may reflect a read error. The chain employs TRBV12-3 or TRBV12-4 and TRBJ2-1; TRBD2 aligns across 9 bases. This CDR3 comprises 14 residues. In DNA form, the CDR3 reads TGCGCCAGCAGTTTATCGCGGGAGGGCAATGAGGACTTCTTC. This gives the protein CASSLSREGNEDFF.

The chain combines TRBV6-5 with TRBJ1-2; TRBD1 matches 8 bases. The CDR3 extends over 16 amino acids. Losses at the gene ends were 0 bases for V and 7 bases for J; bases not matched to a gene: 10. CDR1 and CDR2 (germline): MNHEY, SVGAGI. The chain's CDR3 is CASSYSGTGQLCGYTF. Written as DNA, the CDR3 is TGTGCCAGCAGTTACTCCGGGACAGGACAGCTGTGTGGCTACACCTTC.

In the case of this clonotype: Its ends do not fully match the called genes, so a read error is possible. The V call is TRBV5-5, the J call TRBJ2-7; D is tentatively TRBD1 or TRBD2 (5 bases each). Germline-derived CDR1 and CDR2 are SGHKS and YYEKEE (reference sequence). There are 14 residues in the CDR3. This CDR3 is CAISLQGPPYEQYF. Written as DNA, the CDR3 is TGTGCCATCAGCTTGCAGGGACCGCCCTACGAGCAGTACTTC.

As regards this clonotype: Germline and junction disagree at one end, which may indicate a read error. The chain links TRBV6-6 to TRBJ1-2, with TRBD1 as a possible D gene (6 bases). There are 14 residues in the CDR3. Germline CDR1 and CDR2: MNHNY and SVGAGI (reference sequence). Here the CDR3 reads CASSPRQVSMRYTF. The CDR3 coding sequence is TGTGCCAGCAGCCCTAGACAGGTCTCAATGCGCTACACCTTT.

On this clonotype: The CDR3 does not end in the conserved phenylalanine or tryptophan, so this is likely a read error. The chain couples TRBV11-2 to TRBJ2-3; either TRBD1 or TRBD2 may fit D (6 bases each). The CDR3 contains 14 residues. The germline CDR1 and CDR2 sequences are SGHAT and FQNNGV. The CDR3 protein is CAGSLWGASDTQYS. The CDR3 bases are TGTGCCGGCAGCCTTTGGGGGGCTTCAGATACGCAGTATTCT.

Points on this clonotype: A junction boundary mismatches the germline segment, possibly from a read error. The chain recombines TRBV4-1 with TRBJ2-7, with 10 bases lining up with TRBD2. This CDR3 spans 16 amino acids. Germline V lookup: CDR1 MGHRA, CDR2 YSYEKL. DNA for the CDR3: TGCGCCAGCAGCCGGACACTAGCGGGAAAGGGGGATGAGCAGTATTTC. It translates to CASSRTLAGKGDEQYF.

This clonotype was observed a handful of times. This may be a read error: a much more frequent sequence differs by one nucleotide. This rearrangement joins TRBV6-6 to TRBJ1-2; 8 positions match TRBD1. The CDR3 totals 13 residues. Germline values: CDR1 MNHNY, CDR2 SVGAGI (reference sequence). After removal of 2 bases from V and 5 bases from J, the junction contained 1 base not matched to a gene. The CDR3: CASSYTGGYGYTF. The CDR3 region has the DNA TGTGCCAGCAGTTACACAGGGGGGTATGGCTACACCTTC.

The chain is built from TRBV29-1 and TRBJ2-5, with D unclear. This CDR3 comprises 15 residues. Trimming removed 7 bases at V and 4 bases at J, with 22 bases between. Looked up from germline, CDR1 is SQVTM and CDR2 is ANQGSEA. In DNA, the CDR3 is TGCAGCGCCATCGGAGAGAGGCGCGTAGGAGAGACCCAGTACTTC. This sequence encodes CSAIGERRVGETQYF.

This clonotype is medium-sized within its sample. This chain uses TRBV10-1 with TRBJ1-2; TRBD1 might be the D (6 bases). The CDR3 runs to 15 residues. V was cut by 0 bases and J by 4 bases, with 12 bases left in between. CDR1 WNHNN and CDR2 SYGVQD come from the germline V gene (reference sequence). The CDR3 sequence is CASSESTGQPYGYTF. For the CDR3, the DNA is TGCGCCAGCAGTGAGTCGACAGGCCAACCCTATGGCTACACCTTC.

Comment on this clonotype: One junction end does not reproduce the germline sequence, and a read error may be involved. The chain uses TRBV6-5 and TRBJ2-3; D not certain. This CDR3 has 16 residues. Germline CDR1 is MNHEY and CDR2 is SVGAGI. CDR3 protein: CVSCYSVPPGTDTQYF. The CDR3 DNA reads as TGTGTCAGCTGTTACTCGGTCCCGCCGGGCACAGATACGCAGTATTTT.

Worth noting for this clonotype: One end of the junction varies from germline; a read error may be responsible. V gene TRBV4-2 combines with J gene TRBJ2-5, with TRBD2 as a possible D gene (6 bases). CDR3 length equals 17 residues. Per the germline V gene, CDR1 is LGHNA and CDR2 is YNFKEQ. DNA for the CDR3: TGTGTCAGCAGCCAAGGGCGATGGGGGGTTTTAGGGGAGATCCAGTACTTC. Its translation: CVSSQGRWGVLGEIQYF.

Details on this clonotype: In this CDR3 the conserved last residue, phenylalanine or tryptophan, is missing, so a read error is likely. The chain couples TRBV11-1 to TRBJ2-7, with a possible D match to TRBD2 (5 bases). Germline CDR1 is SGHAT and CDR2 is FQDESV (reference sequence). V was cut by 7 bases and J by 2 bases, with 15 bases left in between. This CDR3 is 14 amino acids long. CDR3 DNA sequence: TGTGCCAGCAACTCCGGGGAAACGACCTACGAGCAGTACCTC. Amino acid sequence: CASNSGETTYEQYL.

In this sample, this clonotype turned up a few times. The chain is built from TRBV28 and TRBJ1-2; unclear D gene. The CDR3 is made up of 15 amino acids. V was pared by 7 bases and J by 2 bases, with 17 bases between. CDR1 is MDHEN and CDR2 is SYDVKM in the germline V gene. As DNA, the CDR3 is TGTGCCAGCACAAAACCGCCCGCAGAAAACTATGGCTACACCTTC. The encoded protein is CASTKPPAENYGYTF.

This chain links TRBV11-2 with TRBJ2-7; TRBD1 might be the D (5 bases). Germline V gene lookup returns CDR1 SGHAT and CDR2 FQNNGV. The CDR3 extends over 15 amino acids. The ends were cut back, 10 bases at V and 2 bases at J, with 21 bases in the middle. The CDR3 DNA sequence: TGTGCCATCGGCTTAGATCATGGGGCCCCCTACGAGCAGTACTTC. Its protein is CAIGLDHGAPYEQYF.

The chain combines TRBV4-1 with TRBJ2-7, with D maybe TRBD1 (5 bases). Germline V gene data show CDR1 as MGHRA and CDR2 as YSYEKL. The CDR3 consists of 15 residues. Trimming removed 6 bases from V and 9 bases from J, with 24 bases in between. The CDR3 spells CASSRGTGRASVQYF. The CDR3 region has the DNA TGCGCCAGCAGTCGCGGTACCGGCAGGGCGAGCGTGCAGTACTTC.

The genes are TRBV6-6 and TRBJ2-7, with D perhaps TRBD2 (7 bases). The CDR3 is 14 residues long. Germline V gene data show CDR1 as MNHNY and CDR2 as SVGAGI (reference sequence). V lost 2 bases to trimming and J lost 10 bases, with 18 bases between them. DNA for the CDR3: TGTGCCAGCAGTTACGTGGAAAACAGGGACTATCAGTACTTC. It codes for CASSYVENRDYQYF.

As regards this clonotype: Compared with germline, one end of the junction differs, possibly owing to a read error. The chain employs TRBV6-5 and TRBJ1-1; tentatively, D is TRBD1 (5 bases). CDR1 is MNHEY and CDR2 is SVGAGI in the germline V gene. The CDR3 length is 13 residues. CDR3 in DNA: TGTGCCAGCTGTGACAGAGTGAATACTGAAGATTTCTTT. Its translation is CASCDRVNTEDFF.

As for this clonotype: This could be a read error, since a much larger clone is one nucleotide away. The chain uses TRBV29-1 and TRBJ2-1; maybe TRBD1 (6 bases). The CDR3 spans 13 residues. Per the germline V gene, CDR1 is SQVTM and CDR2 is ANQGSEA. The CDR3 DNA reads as TGCATCGTCCGGGACACAACTCTAAATGAGCAGTTCTTC. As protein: CIVRDTTLNEQFF.

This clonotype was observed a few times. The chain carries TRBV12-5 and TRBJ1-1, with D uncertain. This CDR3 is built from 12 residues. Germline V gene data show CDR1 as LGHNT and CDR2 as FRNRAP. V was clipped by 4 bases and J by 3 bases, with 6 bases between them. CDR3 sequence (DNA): TGTGCTAGTGGTTCGTCCTACACTGAAGCTTTCTTT. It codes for CASGSSYTEAFF.

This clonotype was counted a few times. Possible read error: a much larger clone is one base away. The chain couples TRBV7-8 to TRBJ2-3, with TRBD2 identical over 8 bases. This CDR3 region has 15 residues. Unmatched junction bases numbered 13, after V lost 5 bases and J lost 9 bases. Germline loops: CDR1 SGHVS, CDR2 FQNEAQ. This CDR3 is CASSHFPEREGTQYF. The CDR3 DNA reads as TGTGCCAGCAGCCACTTCCCGGAACGGGAGGGGACGCAGTATTTT.

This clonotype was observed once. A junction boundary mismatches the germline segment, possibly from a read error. The CDR3 nucleotides read TGTGCCAGTAGTGAATCCAGTTTTATGCTGTATTTT. As protein: CASSESSFMLYF. The chain links TRBV6-1 to TRBJ2-3; D not certain. Germline CDR1 is MNHNS and CDR2 is SASEGT. The CDR3 extends over 12 amino acids.

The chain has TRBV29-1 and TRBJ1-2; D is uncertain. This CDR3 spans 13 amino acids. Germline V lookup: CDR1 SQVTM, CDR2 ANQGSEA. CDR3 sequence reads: CSVLQTGAYDYTF. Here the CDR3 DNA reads TGCAGTGTTCTCCAGACGGGAGCCTATGACTATACCTTC.

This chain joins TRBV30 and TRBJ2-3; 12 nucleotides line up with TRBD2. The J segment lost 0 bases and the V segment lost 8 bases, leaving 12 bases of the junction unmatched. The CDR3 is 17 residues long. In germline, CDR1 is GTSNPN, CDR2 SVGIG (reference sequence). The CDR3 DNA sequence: TGTGCCCGAGCCCCTCTCGGGACTAGCGGGAGCACAGATACGCAGTATTTT. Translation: CARAPLGTSGSTDTQYF.

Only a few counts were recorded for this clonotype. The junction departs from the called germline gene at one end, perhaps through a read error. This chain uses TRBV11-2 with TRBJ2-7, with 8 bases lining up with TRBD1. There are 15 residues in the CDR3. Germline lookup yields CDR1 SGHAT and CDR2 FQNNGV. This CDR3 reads CASSVDQGAPYDQYF. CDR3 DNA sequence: TGTGCCAGCAGCGTAGATCAGGGGGCACCCTACGACCAGTACTTC.